These T cell receptor beta chains were read from a single sample in a study of beta chain features in type 1 diabetes. Some clones are missing from TCRdb's copy, which holds only in-frame ones; the method was immunoSEQ multiplex PCR. The table lists around 150,000 clones, around 8% of them singletons. Sequenced sample: central memory CD4+ T cells from blood. The source of these receptors is a man younger than 30 in good health. CDR3s include the opening cysteine and the closing phenylalanine or tryptophan. Each record gives: V gene, clone size, CDR3 length, D gene, J gene, CDR3 protein, CDR3 DNA. A D gene is named only where the DNA matches it firmly. Size values are once, few and many counts, or a class for expanded clones, and some rows have none.

TRBV7-2,few,18,TRBD2,TRBJ2-6,CASSLRSGGNSGANVLTF,TGTGCCAGCAGCTTACGTAGCGGGGGGAACTCTGGGGCCAACGTCCTGACTTTC
TRBV4-2,-,15,TRBD2,TRBJ2-7,CASSQHSGEGGEQYF,TGTGCCAGCAGCCAACATAGCGGGGAGGGCGGCGAGCAGTACTTC
TRBV4-2,few,15,-,TRBJ1-1,CASSQLWERDTEAFF,TGTGCCAGCAGCCAGTTATGGGAGAGGGACACTGAAGCTTTCTTT
TRBV29-1,many,14,TRBD1,TRBJ1-2,CSVAGTGWDYGYTF,TGCAGCGTCGCTGGGACAGGGTGGGACTATGGCTACACCTTC
TRBV11-2,-,16,TRBD1,TRBJ2-3,CASSPQGTGGTDTQYF,TGTGCCAGCAGCCCACAGGGGACAGGGGGCACAGATACGCAGTATTTT
TRBV6-6,-,15,TRBD2,TRBJ2-7,CASSRETSGAYEQYF,TGTGCCAGCAGTCGAGAGACTAGCGGGGCCTACGAGCAGTACTTC
TRBV7-2,few,16,TRBD2,TRBJ2-7,CASSSLTSGSIHEQYF,TGTGCCAGCAGCTCCTTGACTAGCGGGAGTATCCACGAGCAGTACTTC
TRBV11-2,-,16,TRBD1,TRBJ1-6,CASSWDGQVRGSPLHF,TGTGCCAGCAGCTGGGACGGACAGGTCCGAGGGTCACCCCTCCACTTT
TRBV10-2,few,13,TRBD1,TRBJ2-7,CASSENRGYEQYF,TGCGCCAGCAGTGAGAACAGGGGGTACGAGCAGTACTTC
TRBV23-1,many,12,-,TRBJ1-1,CARTGKDTEAFF,TGCGCCAGGACGGGGAAGGACACTGAAGCTTTCTTT
TRBV4-2,few,15,TRBD1,TRBJ1-2,CASSQEQGADYGYTF,TGTGCCAGCAGCCAAGAACAGGGGGCAGATTATGGCTACACCTTC
TRBV6-6,many,15,TRBD1,TRBJ2-1,CASRSGTGGKNEQFF,TGTGCCAGCAGATCCGGGACAGGGGGAAAGAATGAGCAGTTCTTC
TRBV7-3,few,15,-,TRBJ2-1,CASSLGWGSAGEQFF,TGTGCCAGCAGCTTAGGATGGGGTAGCGCGGGCGAGCAGTTCTTC
TRBV6-6,few,14,TRBD1,TRBJ1-1,CASKKTGEDTEAFF,TGTGCCAGTAAGAAGACAGGGGAAGACACTGAAGCTTTCTTT
TRBV11-3,-,17,TRBD2,TRBJ2-3,CASSRTSGRGLADTQYF,TGTGCCAGCAGCCGGACTAGCGGGAGAGGTTTAGCAGATACGCAGTATTTT
TRBV7-3,-,15,-,TRBJ2-3,CASSRGEGATDTQYF,TGTGCCAGCAGCAGAGGAGAGGGAGCCACAGATACGCAGTATTTT
TRBV19,many,15,-,TRBJ2-1,CASSMTIQGYNEQFF,TGTGCCAGTAGTATGACGATCCAGGGGTACAATGAGCAGTTCTTC
TRBV18,-,13,-,TRBJ2-7,CASSSSESYEQYF,TGTGCCAGCTCATCTAGCGAGAGCTACGAGCAGTACTTC
TRBV13,-,14,-,TRBJ1-1,CASSLRSGGTEAFF,TGTGCCAGCAGCCTCCGATCGGGAGGCACTGAAGCTTTCTTT
TRBV10-3,-,15,-,TRBJ2-4,CAISESGVVKNIQYF,TGTGCCATCAGTGAGTCAGGGGTGGTCAAAAACATTCAGTACTTC
TRBV28,few,15,-,TRBJ2-5,CASSPHSGDQETQYF,TGTGCCAGCAGTCCCCATAGCGGAGACCAAGAGACCCAGTACTTC
TRBV21-1,-,12,-,TRBJ2-1,CAKTLLNNEQFF,TGTGCCAAAACTCTATTGAACAATGAGCAGTTCTTC
TRBV11-2,few,17,-,TRBJ1-4,CASSLGWRGADGEKLFF,TGTGCCAGCAGCTTAGGCTGGAGGGGCGCGGATGGGGAAAAACTGTTTTTT
TRBV7-2,many,11,-,TRBJ1-1,CASSLQGPAFF,TGTGCCAGCAGCCTGCAGGGTCCCGCTTTCTTT
TRBV28,-,14,TRBD1,TRBJ1-2,CAAQGGREDYGYTF,TGTGCCGCCCAGGGGGGCAGGGAGGACTATGGCTACACCTTC
TRBV21-1,few,17,-,TRBJ2-7,CASSKLRCPSGIYEQYF,TGTGCCAGCAGCAAACTCCGTTGTCCTAGCGGGATCTACGAGCAGTACTTC
TRBV4-3,many,13,-,TRBJ1-5,CASSQSRNQPQHF,TGCGCCAGCAGCCAATCGCGTAATCAGCCCCAGCATTTT
TRBV2,-,14,-,TRBJ1-5,CASSGGLGIQPQHF,TGTGCCAGCAGTGGTGGACTAGGGATTCAGCCCCAGCATTTT
TRBV28,few,15,-,TRBJ2-7,CASKGGGSADYEQYF,TGTGCCAGCAAAGGAGGGGGCTCCGCAGACTACGAGCAGTACTTC
TRBV7-2,-,16,TRBD2,TRBJ2-3,CASSAGIRGGTDTQYF,TGTGCCAGCAGCGCGGGAATCCGGGGGGGCACAGATACGCAGTATTTT
TRBV7-9,few,16,TRBD1,TRBJ1-3,CASSLRQGETRNTIYF,TGTGCCAGCAGCTTGAGACAGGGAGAAACCAGGAACACCATATATTTT
TRBV9,few,14,TRBD2,TRBJ2-7,CASSPTSAIYEQYF,TGTGCCAGCAGCCCGACTAGCGCCATCTACGAGCAGTACTTC